Listed here is a single TCR beta chain. Its antigen is undetermined. This CDR3 spans 14 amino acids. The germline CDR1 and CDR2 sequences are LNHDA and SQIVND (reference sequence). V shed 7 bases and J shed 1 base, with 11 bases lying between them. As every portion of the isolated RNA was reverse transcribed, the sequencing read expressed TCRB transcripts. Generated by immunoSEQ multiplex PCR, the TCRdb table keeps only in-frame clones and is missing some. The table has hundreds of thousands of clones, roughly 8% seen once. The data originate from a study of beta chain features in type 1 diabetes. Approximately 110 mL of blood, on average, came from one heparinised draw per donor. General study results and limits: TCRB CDR3s from Type 1 diabetes patients were moderately but significantly shorter in all four CD4+ subsets. Sequencing from cDNA could over-represent high-TCR-expressing cells.

The receptor was derived from a young woman in good health. Material: central memory CD4+ T cells from blood. The chain recombines TRBV19 with TRBJ2-1; the D gene is possibly TRBD2 (6 bases). The CDR3 sequence: CASNSGGSYNEQFF. The CDR3 DNA follows: TGTGCCAGTAACTCCGGAGGGTCCTACAATGAGCAGTTCTTC.